This T cell receptor (beta chain) was captured by sequencing in a study of cytotoxic CD8 clonotypes in ibrutinib-treated CLL. TCR beta libraries used roughly 2.2 micrograms of genomic DNA from cryopreserved PBMCs. Germline-derived CDR1 and CDR2 are SGHTA and FQGTGA. J lost 6 bases, V lost 2 bases, and 6 bases had no gene match. The CDR3 length is 15 residues. Some clones are missing from TCRdb's copy, which holds only in-frame ones; the method was immunoSEQ multiplex PCR. The data contain roughly 60,000 clones, about three quarters of them singletons. Worth noting for this clone: Its target is not known.

Findings of the study overall: In comparison with age-matched healthy donors, baseline clonality was higher and tracked circulating CD8+ T-cell counts. Lymph node repertoires were not studied, and sampling times were unmatched.

The specimen comprised PBMCs, sampled after 12 months of ibrutinib treatment. The source of this sequence is a human donor with chronic lymphocytic leukemia. The chain joins TRBV7-3 to TRBJ2-3; 9 bases fit TRBD2. The CDR3 nucleotides read TGTGCCAGCAGCTTAGGTAGCGGGAGCGGCGATACGCAGTATTTT. Translated, it gives CASSLGSGSGDTQYF.